This TCR beta chain was obtained from a study of cytomegalovirus exposure and HLA in healthy donors. About the study: The approximately 120 million unique TCR beta sequences, from about 180 million T cells, were found by an earlier analysis.

Germline V gene lookup returns CDR1 SNHLY and CDR2 FYNNEI. The length of the CDR3 is 11 residues. V was clipped by 11 bases and J by 7 bases, with 11 bases between them. The PCR was carried out with 60 Vbeta primers and 13 Jbeta primers. The data were produced by immunoSEQ multiplex PCR, yet TCRdb's version contains in-frame clones alone and is incomplete. The sample yields some 78,000 clones, 80% seen once. Study conclusions and caveats: Reportedly, cytomegalovirus status was diagnosed with high sensitivity and specificity. TCR beta chains numbering 164 were designated cytomegalovirus-associated.

Comment on this clone: Its specificity is unknown.

The chain joins TRBV2 to TRBJ1-4; D perhaps matches TRBD1 (5 bases). The material sequenced was PBMCs. The receptor was isolated from a woman in her forties or fifties in good health and CMV-seropositive. The CDR3 DNA follows: TGTGCCGGGGCAGAGCGTGAAAAACTGTTTTTT. It yields the protein CAGAEREKLFF.